This TCR beta chain originates from a study of blood T cell repertoires in COVID-19. Across the study: Sample material is recorded as cDNA or gDNA derived from T cells, B-cell-depleted T cells, or PBMCs.

CDR1 is LNHDA and CDR2 is SQIVND in the germline V gene (reference sequence). The trim removed 3 bases at V and 3 bases at J, leaving 2 bases unmatched. This CDR3 is built from 15 residues. In the original processing: For nucleated cells, counts were estimated from reference gene primer amplification. This table comes from immunoSEQ multiplex PCR, and its TCRdb copy is limited to in-frame clones, with some not included. V and J calls and clone size are copied from that table; D and trimming were computed from the DNA. Among 93,000 or so clones listed, approximately 86% were seen once. The source is a human donor in a cohort sampled during active COVID-19. Sequenced sample: peripheral blood. The chain couples TRBV19 to TRBJ2-1; 10 bases are a match to TRBD2. The CDR3 is CASSIGTSVYNEQFF. The CDR3 DNA follows: TGTGCCAGTAGTATTGGGACTAGCGTCTACAATGAGCAGTTCTTC.